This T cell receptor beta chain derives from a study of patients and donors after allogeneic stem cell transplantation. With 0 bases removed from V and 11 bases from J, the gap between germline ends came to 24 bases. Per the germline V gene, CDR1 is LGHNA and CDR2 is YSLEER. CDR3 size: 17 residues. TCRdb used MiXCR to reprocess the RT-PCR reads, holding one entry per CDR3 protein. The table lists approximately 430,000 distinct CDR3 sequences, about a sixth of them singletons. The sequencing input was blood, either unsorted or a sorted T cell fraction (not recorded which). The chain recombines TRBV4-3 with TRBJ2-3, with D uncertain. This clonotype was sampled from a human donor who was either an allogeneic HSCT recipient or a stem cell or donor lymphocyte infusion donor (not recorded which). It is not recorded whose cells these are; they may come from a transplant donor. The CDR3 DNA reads TGCGCCAGCAGCCAAGAGACCGGTAATTCCGGACCGCTTAGGCAGTATTTT. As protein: CASSQETGNSGPLRQYF.